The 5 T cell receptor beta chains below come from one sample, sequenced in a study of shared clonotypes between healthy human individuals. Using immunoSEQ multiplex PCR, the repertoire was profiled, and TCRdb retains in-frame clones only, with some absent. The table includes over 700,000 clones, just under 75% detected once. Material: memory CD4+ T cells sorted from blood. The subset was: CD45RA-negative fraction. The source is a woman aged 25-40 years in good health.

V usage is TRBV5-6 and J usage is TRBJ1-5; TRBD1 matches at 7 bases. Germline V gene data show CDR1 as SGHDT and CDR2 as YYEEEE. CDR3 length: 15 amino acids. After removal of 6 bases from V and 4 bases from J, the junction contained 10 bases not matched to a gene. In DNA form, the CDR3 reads TGTGCCAGCAATAGAAGGGGCAGGGGGAATCAGCCCCAGCATTTT. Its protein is CASNRRGRGNQPQHF.

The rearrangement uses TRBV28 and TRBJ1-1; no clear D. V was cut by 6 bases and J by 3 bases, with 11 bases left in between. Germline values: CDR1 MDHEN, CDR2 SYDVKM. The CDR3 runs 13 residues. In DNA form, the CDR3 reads TGTGCCAGCAGGTCCACCCCCGACACTGAAGCTTTCTTT. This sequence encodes CASRSTPDTEAFF.

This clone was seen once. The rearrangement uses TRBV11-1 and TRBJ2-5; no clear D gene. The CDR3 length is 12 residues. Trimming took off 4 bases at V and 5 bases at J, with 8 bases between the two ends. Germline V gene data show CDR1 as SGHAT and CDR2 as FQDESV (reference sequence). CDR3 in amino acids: CASSYSSETQYF. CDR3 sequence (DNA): TGTGCCAGCAGCTACTCGTCGGAGACCCAGTACTTC.

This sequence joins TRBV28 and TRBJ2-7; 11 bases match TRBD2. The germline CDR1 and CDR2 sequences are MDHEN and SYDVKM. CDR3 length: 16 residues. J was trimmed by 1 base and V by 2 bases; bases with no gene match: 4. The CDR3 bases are TGTGCCAGCAGTTTAGACGGGACTAGCGGATCCTACGAGCAGTACTTC. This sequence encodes CASSLDGTSGSYEQYF.

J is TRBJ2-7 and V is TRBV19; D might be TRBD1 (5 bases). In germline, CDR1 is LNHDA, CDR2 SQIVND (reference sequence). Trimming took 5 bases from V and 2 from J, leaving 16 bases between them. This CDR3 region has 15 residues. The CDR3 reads CASSPADSYTYEQYF. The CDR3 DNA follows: TGTGCCAGTAGTCCCGCCGACAGTTACACCTACGAGCAGTACTTC.